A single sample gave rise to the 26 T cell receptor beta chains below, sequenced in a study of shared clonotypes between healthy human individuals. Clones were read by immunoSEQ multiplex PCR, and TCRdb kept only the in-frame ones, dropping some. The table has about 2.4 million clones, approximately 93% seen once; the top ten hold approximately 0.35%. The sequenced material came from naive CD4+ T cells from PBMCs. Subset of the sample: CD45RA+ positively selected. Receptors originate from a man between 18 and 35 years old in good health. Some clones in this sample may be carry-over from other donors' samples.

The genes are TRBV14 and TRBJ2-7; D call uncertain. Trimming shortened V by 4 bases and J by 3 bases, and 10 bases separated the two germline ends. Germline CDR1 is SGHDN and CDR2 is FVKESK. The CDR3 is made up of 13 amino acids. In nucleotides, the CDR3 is TGTGCCAGCAGCCGTGTGGTCGGCTACGAGCAGTACTTC. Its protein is CASSRVVGYEQYF.

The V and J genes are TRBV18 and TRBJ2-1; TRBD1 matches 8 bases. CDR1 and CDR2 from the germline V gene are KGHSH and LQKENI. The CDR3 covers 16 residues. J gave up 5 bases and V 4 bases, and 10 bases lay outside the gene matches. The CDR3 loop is CASSQGQGTFHNEQFF. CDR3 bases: TGTGCCAGCTCACAAGGACAGGGAACCTTCCACAATGAGCAGTTCTTC.

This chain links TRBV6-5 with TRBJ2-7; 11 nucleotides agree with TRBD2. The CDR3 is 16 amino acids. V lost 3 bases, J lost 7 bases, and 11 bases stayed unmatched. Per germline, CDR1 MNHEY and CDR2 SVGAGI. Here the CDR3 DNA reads TGTGCCAGCAGTTATCGAGGGACTAGCGGTGTCGAGGAGCAGTACTTC. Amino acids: CASSYRGTSGVEEQYF.

CDR3 sequence reads: CASQVVYEQYF. The DNA for the CDR3 is TGTGCCAGCCAGGTGGTGTACGAGCAGTACTTC. The rearrangement links TRBV2 to TRBJ2-7; D is unclear. This CDR3 has 11 amino acids. Trimming left V 8 bases short and J 4 bases short, with 9 bases between. CDR1 is SNHLY, CDR2 FYNNEI, per germline.

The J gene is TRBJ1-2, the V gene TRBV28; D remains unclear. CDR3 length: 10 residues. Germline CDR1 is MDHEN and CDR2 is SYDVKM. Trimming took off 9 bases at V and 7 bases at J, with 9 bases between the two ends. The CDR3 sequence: CASLGVGYTF. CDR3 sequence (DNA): TGTGCCAGTCTAGGAGTTGGCTACACCTTC.

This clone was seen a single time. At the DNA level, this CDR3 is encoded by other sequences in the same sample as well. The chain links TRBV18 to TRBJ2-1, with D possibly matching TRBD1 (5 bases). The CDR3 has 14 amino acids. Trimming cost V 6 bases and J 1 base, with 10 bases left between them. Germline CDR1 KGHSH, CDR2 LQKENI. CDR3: CASSRTRSYNEQFF. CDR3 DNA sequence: TGTGCCAGCTCGCGGACACGATCCTACAATGAGCAGTTCTTC.

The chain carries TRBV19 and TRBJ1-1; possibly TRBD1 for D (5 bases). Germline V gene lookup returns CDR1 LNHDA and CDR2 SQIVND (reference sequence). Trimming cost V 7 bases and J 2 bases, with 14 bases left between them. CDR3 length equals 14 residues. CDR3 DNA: TGTGCCAGTACCACCTGGGGGTCCAACACTGAAGCTTTCTTT. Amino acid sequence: CASTTWGSNTEAFF.

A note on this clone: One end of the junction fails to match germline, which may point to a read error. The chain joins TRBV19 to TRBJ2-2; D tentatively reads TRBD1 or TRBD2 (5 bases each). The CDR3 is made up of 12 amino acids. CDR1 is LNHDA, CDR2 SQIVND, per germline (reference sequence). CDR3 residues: CDDLRGAGELFF. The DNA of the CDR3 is TGCGACGACTTGAGGGGTGCCGGGGAGCTGTTTTTT. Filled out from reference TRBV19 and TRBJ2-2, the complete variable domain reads DGGITQSPKYLFRKEGQNVTLSCEQNLNHDAMYWYRQDPGQGLRLIYYSQIVNDFQKGDIAEGYSVSREKKESFPLTVTSAQKNPTAFYLCDDLRGAGELFFGEGSRLTVL.

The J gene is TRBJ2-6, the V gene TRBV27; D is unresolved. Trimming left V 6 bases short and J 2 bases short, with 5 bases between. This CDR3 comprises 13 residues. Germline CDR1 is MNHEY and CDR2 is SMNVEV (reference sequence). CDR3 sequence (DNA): TGTGCCAGCAGCTCGGCTGGGGCCAACGTCCTGACTTTC. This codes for CASSSAGANVLTF.

The CDR3 DNA reads as TGTGCCAGCTCACCAACCCGACTCGCGAGCTCCTACAATGAGCAGTTCTTC. Amino acid sequence: CASSPTRLASSYNEQFF. The chain links TRBV18 to TRBJ2-1; D not resolved. Germline CDR1 is KGHSH and CDR2 is LQKENI. The CDR3 covers 17 residues. V was clipped by 2 bases and J by 0 bases, with 14 bases between them.

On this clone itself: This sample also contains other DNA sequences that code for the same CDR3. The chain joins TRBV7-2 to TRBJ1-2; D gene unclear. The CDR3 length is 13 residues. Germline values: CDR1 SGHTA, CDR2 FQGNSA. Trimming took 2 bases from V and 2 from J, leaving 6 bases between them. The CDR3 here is CASSLTQNYGYTF. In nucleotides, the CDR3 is TGTGCCAGCAGCTTAACCCAAAACTATGGCTACACCTTC.

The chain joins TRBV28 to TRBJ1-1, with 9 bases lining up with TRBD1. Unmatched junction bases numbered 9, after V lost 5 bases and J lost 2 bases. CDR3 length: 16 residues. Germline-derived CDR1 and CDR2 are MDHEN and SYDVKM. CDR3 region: CASSRGQGSRNTEAFF. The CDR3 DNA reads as TGTGCCAGCAGTCGGGGACAGGGATCGCGTAACACTGAAGCTTTCTTT.

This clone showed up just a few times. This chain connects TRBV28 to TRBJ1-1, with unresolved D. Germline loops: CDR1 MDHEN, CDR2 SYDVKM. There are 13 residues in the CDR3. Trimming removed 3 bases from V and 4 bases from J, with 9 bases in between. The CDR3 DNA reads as TGTGCCAGCAGTTTCGCCGGATCCACTGAAGCTTTCTTT. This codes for CASSFAGSTEAFF. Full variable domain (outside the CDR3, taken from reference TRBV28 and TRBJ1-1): DVKVTQSSRYLVKRTGEKVFLECVQDMDHENMFWYRQDPGLGLRLIYFSYDVKMKEKGDIPEGYSVSREKKERFSLILESASTNQTSMYLCASSFAGSTEAFFGQGTRLTVV.

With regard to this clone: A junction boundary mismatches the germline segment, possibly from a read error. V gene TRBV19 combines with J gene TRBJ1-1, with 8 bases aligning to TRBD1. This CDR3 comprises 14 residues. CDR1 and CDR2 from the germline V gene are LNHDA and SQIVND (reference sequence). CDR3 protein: CASSSGQGRTGAFF. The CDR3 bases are TGTGCCAGTAGTTCCGGACAGGGAAGGACTGGAGCTTTCTTT.

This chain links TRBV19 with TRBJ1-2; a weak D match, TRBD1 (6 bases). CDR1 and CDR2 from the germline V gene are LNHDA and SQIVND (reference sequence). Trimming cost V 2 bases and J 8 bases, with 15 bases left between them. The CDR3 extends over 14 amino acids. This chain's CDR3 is CASSISLRDKGYTF. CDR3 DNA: TGTGCCAGTAGTATAAGTTTACGGGACAAAGGCTACACCTTC.

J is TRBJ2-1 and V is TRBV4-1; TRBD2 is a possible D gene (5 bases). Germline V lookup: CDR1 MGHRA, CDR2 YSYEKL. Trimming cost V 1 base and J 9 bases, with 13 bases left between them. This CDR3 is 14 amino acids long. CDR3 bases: TGCGCCAGCAGCCAAGTCGGGGAGCCGGGTGAGCAGTTCTTC. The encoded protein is CASSQVGEPGEQFF.

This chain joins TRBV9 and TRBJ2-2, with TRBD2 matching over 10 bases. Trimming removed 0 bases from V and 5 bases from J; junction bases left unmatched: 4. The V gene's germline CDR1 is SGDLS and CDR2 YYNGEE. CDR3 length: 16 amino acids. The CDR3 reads CASSVVTSGNTGELFF. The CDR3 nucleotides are TGTGCCAGCAGCGTAGTAACTAGCGGGAATACCGGGGAGCTGTTTTTT.

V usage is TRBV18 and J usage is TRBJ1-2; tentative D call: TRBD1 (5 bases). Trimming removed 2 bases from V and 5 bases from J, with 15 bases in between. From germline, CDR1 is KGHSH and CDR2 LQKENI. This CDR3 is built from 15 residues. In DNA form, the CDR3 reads TGTGCCAGCTCACCAACGCCGGGACCTCAGTATGGCTACACCTTC. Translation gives CASSPTPGPQYGYTF.

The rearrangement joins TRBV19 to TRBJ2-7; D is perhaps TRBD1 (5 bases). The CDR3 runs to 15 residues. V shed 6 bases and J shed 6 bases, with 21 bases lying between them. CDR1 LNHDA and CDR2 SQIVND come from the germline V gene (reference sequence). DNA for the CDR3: TGTGCCAGTAGCAAGACAGTAAACCTCGCCGCCGAGCAGTACTTC. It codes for CASSKTVNLAAEQYF.

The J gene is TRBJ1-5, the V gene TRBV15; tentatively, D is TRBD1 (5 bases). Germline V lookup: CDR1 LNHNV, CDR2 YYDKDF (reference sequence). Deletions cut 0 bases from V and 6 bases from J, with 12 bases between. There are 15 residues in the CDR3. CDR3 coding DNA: TGTGCCACCAGCAGAGATGTGGGGGAAGGTCAGCCCCAGCATTTT. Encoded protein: CATSRDVGEGQPQHF.

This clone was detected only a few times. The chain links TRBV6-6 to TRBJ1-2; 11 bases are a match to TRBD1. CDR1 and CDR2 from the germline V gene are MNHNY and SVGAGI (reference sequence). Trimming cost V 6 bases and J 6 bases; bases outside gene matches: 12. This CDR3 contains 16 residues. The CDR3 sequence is CASSLPPGQGENGYTF. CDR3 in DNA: TGTGCCAGCAGCCTACCTCCGGGACAGGGGGAGAATGGCTACACCTTC.

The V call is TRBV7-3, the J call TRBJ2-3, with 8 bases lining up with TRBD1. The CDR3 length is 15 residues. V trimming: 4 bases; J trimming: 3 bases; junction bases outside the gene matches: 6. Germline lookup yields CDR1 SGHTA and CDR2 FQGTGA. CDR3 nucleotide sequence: TGTGCCAGCAGCTGGGCAGGGGGCGGAACAGATACGCAGTATTTT. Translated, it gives CASSWAGGGTDTQYF.

The CDR3 loop is CASSEQYYGYTF. CDR3 bases: TGTGCCAGCTCAGAACAGTACTATGGCTACACCTTC. This chain links TRBV18 with TRBJ1-2; D unresolved. Germline assignment: CDR1 KGHSH and CDR2 LQKENI. CDR3 length: 12 residues. The V and J ends lost 5 bases and 3 bases respectively, with 7 bases between them.

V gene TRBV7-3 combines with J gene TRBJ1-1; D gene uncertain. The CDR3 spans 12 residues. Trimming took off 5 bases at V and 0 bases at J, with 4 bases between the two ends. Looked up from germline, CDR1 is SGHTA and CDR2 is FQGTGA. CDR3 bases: TGTGCCAGCAGCCCCATGAACACTGAAGCTTTCTTT. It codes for CASSPMNTEAFF.

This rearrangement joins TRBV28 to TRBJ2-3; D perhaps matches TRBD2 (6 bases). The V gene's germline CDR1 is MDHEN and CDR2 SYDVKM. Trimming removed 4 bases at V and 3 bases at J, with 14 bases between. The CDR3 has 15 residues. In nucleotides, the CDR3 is TGTGCCAGCAGTTCCCCGGGACTTCAGACAGATACGCAGTATTTT. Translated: CASSSPGLQTDTQYF.

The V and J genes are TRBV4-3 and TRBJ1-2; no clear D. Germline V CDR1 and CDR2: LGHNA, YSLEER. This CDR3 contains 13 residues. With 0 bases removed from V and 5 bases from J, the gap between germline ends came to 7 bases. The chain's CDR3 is CASSQESGYGYTF. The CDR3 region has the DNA TGCGCCAGCAGCCAAGAATCCGGGTATGGCTACACCTTC.